The TCR beta chain described here comes from a study of follicular helper T cells after annual influenza vaccination. The CDR3 sequence is 16 residues long. Germline V lookup: CDR1 MDHEN, CDR2 SYDVKM. V shed 3 bases, J shed 0 bases, and the junction held 4 bases outside the gene matches. Using immunoSEQ multiplex PCR, the repertoire was profiled, and TCRdb retains in-frame clones only, with some absent. The profile covers nearly 9,000 clones, with approximately 78% appearing a single time and 3.6% taken by the ten largest. Time point of the sample: 2014-2015 season, 7 days after vaccination. Sequences were derived from CXCR5+ CD38- circulating T follicular helper cells from blood, sampled 7 days after influenza vaccination. Subset denoted: circulating Tfh, non-naive CD4+CXCR5+PD-1+ (ICOS+CD38+ or ICOS-CD38-). V is TRBV28 and J is TRBJ1-5, with 8 positions matching TRBD1. The TCR originated in an adult who received the influenza vaccine. In DNA, the CDR3 is TGTGCCAGCAGTTTCAAACAGGGGGTTAGCAATCAGCCCCAGCATTTT. Protein sequence: CASSFKQGVSNQPQHF.